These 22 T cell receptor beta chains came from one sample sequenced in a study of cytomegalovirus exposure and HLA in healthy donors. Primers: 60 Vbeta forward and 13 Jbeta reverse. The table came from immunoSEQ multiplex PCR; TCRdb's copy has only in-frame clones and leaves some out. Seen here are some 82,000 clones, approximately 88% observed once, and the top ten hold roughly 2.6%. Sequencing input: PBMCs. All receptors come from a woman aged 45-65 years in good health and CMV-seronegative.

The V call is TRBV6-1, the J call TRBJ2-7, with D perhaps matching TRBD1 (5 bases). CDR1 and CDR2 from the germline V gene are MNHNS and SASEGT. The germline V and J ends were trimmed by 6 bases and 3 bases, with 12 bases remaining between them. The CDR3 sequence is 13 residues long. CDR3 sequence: CASRGPMDYEQYV. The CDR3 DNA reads TGTGCCAGCAGGGGGCCGATGGACTACGAGCAGTACGTC.

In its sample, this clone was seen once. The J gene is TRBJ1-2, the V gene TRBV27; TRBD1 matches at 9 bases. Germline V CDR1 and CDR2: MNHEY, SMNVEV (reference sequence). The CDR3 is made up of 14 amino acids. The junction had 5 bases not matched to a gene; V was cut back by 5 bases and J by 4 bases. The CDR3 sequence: CASSPGQGFYGYTF. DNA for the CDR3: TGTGCCAGCAGTCCGGGACAGGGTTTCTATGGCTACACCTTC.

The CDR3 sequence: CASSLGQGAAYEQYF. The CDR3 DNA reads as TGTGCCAGCAGCTTAGGACAGGGGGCTGCGTACGAGCAGTACTTC. The chain links TRBV7-3 to TRBJ2-7; 11 bases are a match to TRBD1. Trimming cost V 2 bases and J 4 bases; bases outside gene matches: 4. This CDR3 has 15 amino acids. CDR1 SGHTA and CDR2 FQGTGA come from the germline V gene.

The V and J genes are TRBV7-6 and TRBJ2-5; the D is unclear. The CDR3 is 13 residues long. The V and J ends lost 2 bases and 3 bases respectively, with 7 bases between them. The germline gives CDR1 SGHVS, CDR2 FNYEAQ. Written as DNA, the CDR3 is TGTGCCAGCAGCTTAAATGTTAAAGAGACCCAGTACTTC. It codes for CASSLNVKETQYF. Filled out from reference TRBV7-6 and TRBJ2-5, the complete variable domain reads GAGVSQSPRYKVTKRGQDVALRCDPISGHVSLYWYRQALGQGPEFLTYFNYEAQQDKSGLPNDRFSAERPEGSISTLTIQRTEQRDSAMYRCASSLNVKETQYFGPGTRLLVL.

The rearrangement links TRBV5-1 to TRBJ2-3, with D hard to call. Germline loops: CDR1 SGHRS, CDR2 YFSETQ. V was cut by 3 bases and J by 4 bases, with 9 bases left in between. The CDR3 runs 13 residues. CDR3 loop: CASSWLPSDTQYF. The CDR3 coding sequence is TGCGCCAGCAGCTGGCTGCCTTCAGATACGCAGTATTTT.

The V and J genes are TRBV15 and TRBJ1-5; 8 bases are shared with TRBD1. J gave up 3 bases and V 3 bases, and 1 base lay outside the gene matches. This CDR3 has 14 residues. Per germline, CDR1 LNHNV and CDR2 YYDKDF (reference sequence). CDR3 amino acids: CATSSRGPNQPQHF. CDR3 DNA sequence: TGTGCCACCAGCAGCAGGGGGCCCAATCAGCCCCAGCATTTT. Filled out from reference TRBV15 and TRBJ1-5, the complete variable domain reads DAMVIQNPRYQVTQFGKPVTLSCSQTLNHNVMYWYQQKSSQAPKLLFHYYDKDFNNEADTPDNFQSRRPNTSFCFLDIRSPGLGDTAMYLCATSSRGPNQPQHFGDGTRLSIL.

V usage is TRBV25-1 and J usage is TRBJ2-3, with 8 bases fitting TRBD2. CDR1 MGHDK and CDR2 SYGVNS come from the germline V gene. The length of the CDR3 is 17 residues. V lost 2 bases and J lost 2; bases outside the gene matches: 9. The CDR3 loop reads CASSEIPQRGTTDTQYF. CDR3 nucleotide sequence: TGTGCCAGCAGTGAAATCCCCCAGCGGGGGACCACAGATACGCAGTATTTT.

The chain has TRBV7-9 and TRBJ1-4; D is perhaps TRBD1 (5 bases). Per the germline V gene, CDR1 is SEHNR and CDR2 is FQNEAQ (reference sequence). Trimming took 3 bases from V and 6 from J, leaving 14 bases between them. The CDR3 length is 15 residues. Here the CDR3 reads CASSLDKATDEKLFF. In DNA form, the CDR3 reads TGTGCCAGCAGCTTGGACAAAGCTACGGATGAAAAACTGTTTTTT. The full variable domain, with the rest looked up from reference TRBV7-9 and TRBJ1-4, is DTGVSQNPRHKITKRGQNVTFRCDPISEHNRLYWYRQTLGQGPEFLTYFQNEAQLEKSRLLSDRFSAERPKGSFSTLEIQRTEQGDSAMYLCASSLDKATDEKLFFGSGTQLSVL.

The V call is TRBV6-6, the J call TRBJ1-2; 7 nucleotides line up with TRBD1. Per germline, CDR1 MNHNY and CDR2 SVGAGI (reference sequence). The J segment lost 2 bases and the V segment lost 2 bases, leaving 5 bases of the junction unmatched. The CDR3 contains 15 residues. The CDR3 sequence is CASSYARGQNYGYTF. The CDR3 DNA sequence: TGTGCCAGCAGTTACGCCAGGGGACAGAACTATGGCTACACCTTC.

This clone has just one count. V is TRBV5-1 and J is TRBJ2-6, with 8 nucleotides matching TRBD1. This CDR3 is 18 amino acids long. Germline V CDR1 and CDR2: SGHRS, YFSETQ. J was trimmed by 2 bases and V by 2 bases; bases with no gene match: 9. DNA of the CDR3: TGCGCCAGCAGCTTCCTATCAGGGGGCACGGCTGGGGCCAACGTCCTGACTTTC. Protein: CASSFLSGGTAGANVLTF.

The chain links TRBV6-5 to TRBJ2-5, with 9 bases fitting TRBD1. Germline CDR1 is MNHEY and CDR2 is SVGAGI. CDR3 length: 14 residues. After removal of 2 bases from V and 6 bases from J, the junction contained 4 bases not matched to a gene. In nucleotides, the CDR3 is TGTGCCAGCAGTTACGGACAGGGGTTGAAGACCCAGTACTTC. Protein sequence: CASSYGQGLKTQYF.

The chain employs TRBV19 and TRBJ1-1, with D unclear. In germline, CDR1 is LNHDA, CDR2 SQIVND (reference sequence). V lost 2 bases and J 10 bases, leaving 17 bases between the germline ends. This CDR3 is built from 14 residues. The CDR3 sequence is CASSIPHSGFGAFF. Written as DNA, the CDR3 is TGTGCCAGTAGTATACCCCACAGCGGGTTCGGAGCTTTCTTT.

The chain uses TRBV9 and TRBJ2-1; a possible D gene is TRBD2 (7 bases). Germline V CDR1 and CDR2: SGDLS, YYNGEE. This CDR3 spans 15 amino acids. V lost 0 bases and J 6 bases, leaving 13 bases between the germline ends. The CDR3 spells CASSVAWGGRNEQFF. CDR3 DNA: TGTGCCAGCAGCGTAGCTTGGGGGGGCCGCAATGAGCAGTTCTTC. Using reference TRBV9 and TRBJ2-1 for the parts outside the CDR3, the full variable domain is DSGVTQTPKHLITATGQRVTLRCSPRSGDLSVYWYQQSLDQGLQFLIQYYNGEERAKGNILERFSAQQFPDLHSELNLSSLELGDSALYFCASSVAWGGRNEQFFGPGTRLTVL.

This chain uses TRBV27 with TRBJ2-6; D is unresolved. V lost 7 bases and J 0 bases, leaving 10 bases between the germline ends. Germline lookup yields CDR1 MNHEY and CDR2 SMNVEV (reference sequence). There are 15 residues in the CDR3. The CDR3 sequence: CASTYANSGANVLTF. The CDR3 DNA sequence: TGTGCCAGCACCTACGCAAACTCTGGGGCCAACGTCCTGACTTTC. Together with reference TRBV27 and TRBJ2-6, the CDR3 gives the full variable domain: EAQVTQNPRYLITVTGKKLTVTCSQNMNHEYMSWYRQDPGLGLRQIYYSMNVEVTDKGDVPEGYKVSRKEKRNFPLILESPSPNQTSLYFCASTYANSGANVLTFGAGSRLTVL.

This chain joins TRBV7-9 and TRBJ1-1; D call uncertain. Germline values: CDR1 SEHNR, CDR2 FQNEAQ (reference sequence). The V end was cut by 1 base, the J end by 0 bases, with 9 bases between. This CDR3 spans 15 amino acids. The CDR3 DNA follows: TGTGCCAGCAGCTTAGAGCGGTCTCTGAACACTGAAGCTTTCTTT. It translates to CASSLERSLNTEAFF.

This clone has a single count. The CDR3 region has the DNA TGTGCCAGCAGCCACCCCAGGGGGCGCGGGAATTCACCCCTCCACTTT. This codes for CASSHPRGRGNSPLHF. V gene TRBV14 combines with J gene TRBJ1-6; 8 positions agree with TRBD1. V lost 3 bases and J lost 7; bases outside the gene matches: 8. CDR3 length: 16 residues. CDR1 and CDR2 (germline): SGHDN, FVKESK.

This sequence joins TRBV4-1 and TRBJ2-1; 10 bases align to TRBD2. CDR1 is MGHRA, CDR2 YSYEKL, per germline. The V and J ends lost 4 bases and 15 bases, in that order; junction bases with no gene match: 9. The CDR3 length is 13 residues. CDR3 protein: CASSLRLAGVLFF. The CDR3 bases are TGCGCCAGCAGCCTTCGGCTAGCGGGAGTCCTGTTCTTC.

The CDR3 here is CASSSTGKGETQYF. The CDR3 coding sequence is TGTGCCAGCAGTTCGACAGGGAAGGGAGAGACCCAGTACTTC. This chain joins TRBV27 and TRBJ2-5; 7 nucleotides agree with TRBD1. From germline, CDR1 is MNHEY and CDR2 SMNVEV (reference sequence). J lost 4 bases, V lost 4 bases, and 6 bases had no gene match. The CDR3 spans 14 residues.

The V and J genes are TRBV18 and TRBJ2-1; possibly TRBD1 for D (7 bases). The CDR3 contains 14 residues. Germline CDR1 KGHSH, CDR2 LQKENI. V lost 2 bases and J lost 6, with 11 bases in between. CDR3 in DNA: TGTGCCAGCTCACCAAACAGGGGAGGCAATGAGCAGTTCTTC. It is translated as CASSPNRGGNEQFF.

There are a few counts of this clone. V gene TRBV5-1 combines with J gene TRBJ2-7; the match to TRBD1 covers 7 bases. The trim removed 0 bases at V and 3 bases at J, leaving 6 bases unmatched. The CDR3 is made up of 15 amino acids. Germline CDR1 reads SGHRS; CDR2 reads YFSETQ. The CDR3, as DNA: TGCGCCAGCAGCTTGGGCGCGACAGGGCGCTACGAGCAGTACTTC. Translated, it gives CASSLGATGRYEQYF.

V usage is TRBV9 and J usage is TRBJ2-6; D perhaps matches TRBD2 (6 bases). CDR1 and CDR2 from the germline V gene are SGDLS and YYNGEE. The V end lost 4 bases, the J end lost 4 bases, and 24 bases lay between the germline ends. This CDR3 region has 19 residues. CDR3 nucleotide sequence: TGTGCCAGCAGCATAAGTACCGGGACTCGGGGCTCAGGGGCCAACGTCCTGACTTTC. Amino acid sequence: CASSISTGTRGSGANVLTF.

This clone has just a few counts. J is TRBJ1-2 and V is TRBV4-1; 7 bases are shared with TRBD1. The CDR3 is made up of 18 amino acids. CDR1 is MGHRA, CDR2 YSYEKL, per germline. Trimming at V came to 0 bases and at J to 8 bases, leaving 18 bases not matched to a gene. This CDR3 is CASSQDSAEVQGKEGYTF. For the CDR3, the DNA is TGCGCCAGCAGCCAAGACTCGGCGGAAGTACAGGGGAAAGAGGGCTACACCTTC.